The 3 T cell receptor beta chains given below trace back to one sample, sequenced in a study of response to subunit inactivated influenza vaccine. TCRdb re-derived calls from the RT-PCR reads in MiXCR, one entry per CDR3 protein. The sample has about 530,000 distinct CDR3 sequences, over 10% seen once. The sequenced sample was PBMCs from blood, obtained 45 days after vaccination. Receptors were obtained from a man aged 45 to 65 who received an inactivated influenza vaccine.

The J gene is TRBJ2-3, the V gene TRBV7-2; D ambiguous. Germline V gives CDR1 SGHTA, CDR2 FQGNSA. The CDR3 runs 15 residues. V lost 5 bases to trimming and J lost 1 base, with 13 bases between them. CDR3 coding DNA: TGTGCCAGCAGCCGCCTGTATGGGGGCACAGATACGCAGTATTTT. As protein: CASSRLYGGTDTQYF.

V gene TRBV3-1 combines with J gene TRBJ2-7; no reliable D call. The CDR3 has 14 residues. Per the germline V gene, CDR1 is LGHDT and CDR2 is YNNKEL (reference sequence). V lost 4 bases and J lost 0, with 10 bases in between. CDR3 region: CASSRLASSYEQYF. The DNA of the CDR3 is TGTGCCAGCAGCCGTCTGGCCAGCTCCTACGAGCAGTACTTC.

V gene TRBV12-3 or TRBV12-4 combines with J gene TRBJ2-7; possible D gene TRBD1, 6 bases. The CDR3 length is 14 residues. V dropped 3 bases and J dropped 0 bases, with 9 bases sitting between them. CDR3 sequence: CASSFTQGSYEQYF. CDR3 in DNA: TGTGCCAGCAGTTTCACACAGGGCTCCTACGAGCAGTACTTC.